The following is a T cell receptor (beta chain) sequence with its context. The study reverse transcribed the entire isolated RNA, so it sequenced expressed TCRB transcripts. Data came from immunoSEQ multiplex PCR; TCRdb stores just in-frame clones and leaves some out. This table has 400,000 to 450,000 clones, approximately 13% appearing once. These data come from a study of beta chain features in type 1 diabetes. V was pared by 1 base and J by 4 bases, with 6 bases between. The CDR3 consists of 13 residues. CDR1 is LNHNV and CDR2 is YYDKDF in the germline V gene (reference sequence). This chain links TRBV15 with TRBJ2-3; D not resolved. The source is a man younger than 45 in good health. Sequencing used naive CD4+ T cells from blood. In nucleotides, the CDR3 is TGTGCCACCAGCAGAGGGGTATCAGATACGCAGTATTTT. Amino acid sequence: CATSRGVSDTQYF.